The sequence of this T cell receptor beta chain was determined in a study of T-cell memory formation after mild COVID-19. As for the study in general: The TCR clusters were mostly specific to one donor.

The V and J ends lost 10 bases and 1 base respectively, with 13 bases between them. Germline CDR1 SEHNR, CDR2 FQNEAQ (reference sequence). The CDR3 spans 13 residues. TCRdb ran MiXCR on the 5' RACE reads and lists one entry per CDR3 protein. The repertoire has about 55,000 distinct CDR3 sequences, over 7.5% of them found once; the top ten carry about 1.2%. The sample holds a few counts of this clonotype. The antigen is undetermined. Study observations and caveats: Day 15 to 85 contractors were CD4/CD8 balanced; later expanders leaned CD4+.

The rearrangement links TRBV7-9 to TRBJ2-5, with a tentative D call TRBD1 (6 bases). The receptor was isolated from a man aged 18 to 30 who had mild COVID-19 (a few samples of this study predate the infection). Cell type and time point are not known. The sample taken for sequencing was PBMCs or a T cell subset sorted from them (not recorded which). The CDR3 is CATHRVGQETQYF. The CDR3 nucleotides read TGTGCCACTCACAGGGTCGGCCAAGAGACCCAGTACTTC.